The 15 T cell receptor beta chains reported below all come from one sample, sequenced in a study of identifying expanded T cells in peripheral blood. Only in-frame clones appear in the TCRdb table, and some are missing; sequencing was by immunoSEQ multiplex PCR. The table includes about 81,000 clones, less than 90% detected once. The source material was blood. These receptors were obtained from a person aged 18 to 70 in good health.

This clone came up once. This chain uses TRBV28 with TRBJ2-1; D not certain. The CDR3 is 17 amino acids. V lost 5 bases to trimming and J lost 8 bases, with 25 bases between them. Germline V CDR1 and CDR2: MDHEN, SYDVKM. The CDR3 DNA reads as TGTGCCAGCAGTCCCCTACGGCTAGGCCTTACGGGCTATGAGCAGTTCTTC. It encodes CASSPLRLGLTGYEQFF.

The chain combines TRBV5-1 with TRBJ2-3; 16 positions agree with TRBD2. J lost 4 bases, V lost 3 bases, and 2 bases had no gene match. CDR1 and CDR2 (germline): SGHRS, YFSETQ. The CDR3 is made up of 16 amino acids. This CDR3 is CASSSGTSGRADTQYF. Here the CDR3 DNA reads TGCGCCAGCAGCTCCGGGACTAGCGGGAGGGCAGATACGCAGTATTTT. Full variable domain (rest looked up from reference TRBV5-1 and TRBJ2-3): KAGVTQTPRYLIKTRGQQVTLSCSPISGHRSVSWYQQTPGQGLQFLFEYFSETQRNKGNFPGRFSGRQFSNSRSEMNVSTLELGDSALYLCASSSGTSGRADTQYFGPGTRLTVL.

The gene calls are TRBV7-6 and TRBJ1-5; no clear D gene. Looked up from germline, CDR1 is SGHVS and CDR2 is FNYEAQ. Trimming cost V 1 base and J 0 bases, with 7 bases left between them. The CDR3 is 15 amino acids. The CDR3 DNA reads TGTGCCAGCAGCTTAGAGGCCAGTAGCAATCAGCCCCAGCATTTT. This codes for CASSLEASSNQPQHF. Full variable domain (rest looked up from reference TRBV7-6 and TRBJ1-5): GAGVSQSPRYKVTKRGQDVALRCDPISGHVSLYWYRQALGQGPEFLTYFNYEAQQDKSGLPNDRFSAERPEGSISTLTIQRTEQRDSAMYRCASSLEASSNQPQHFGDGTRLSIL.

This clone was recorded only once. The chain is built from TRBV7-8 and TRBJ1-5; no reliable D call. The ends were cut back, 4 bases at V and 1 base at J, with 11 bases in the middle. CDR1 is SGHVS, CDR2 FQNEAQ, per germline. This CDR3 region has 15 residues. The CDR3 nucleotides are TGTGCCAGCAGCTCTTTTCTCGGAAGCAATCAGCCCCAGCATTTT. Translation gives CASSSFLGSNQPQHF.

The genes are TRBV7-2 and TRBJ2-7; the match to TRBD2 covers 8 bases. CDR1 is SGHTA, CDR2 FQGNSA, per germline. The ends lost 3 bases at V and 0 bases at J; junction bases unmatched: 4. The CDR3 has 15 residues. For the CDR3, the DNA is TGTGCCAGCAGCTTTGCCAGCGGGAGCTCCTACGAGCAGTACTTC. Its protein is CASSFASGSSYEQYF.

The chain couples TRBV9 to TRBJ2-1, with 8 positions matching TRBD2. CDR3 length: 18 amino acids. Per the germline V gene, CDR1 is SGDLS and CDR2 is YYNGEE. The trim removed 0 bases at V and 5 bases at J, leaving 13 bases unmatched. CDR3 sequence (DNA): TGTGCCAGCAGCGTAGGGCTGAGTAGCGGGAACCTGAACAATGAGCAGTTCTTC. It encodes CASSVGLSSGNLNNEQFF.

The CDR3 DNA reads TGTGCCAGCAGTGAGCTGAGCTCCTACAATGAGCAGTTCTTC. Translation gives CASSELSSYNEQFF. The genes are TRBV2 and TRBJ2-1, with D unclear. The length of the CDR3 is 14 residues. Trimming took off 3 bases at V and 0 bases at J, with 6 bases between the two ends. The germline gives CDR1 SNHLY, CDR2 FYNNEI. The variable domain in full, completed from reference TRBV2 and TRBJ2-1, reads EPEVTQTPSHQVTQMGQEVILRCVPISNHLYFYWYRQILGQKVEFLVSFYNNEISEKSEIFDDQFSVERPDGSNFTLKIRSTKLEDSAMYFCASSELSSYNEQFFGPGTRLTVL.

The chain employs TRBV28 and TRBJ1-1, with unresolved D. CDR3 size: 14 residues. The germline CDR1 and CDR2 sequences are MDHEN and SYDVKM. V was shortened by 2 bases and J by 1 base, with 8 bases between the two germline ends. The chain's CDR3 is CASSLQGTNTEAFF. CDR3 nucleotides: TGTGCCAGCAGTTTACAAGGTACGAACACTGAAGCTTTCTTT.

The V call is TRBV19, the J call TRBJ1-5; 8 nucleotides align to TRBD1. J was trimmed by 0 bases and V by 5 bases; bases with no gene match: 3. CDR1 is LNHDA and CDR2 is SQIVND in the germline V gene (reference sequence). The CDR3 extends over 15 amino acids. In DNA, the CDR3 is TGTGCCAGTAGTGGGACAGGTGGTAGCAATCAGCCCCAGCATTTT. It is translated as CASSGTGGSNQPQHF.

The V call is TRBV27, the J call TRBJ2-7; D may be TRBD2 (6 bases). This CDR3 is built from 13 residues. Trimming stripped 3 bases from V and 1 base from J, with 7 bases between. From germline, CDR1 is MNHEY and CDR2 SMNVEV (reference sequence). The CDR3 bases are TGTGCCAGCAGTTTTGGAGGGTCCTACGAGCAGTACTTC. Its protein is CASSFGGSYEQYF.

The CDR3 DNA is TGCGCCAGCAGCAATGCGGGGGGCAATAACTATGGCTACACCTTC. Translating gives CASSNAGGNNYGYTF. The rearrangement links TRBV4-3 to TRBJ1-2; the D gene is possibly TRBD1 (6 bases). The V gene lost 5 bases and the J gene lost 1 base, with 14 bases spanning the gap. Looked up from germline, CDR1 is LGHNA and CDR2 is YSLEER. The CDR3 extends over 15 amino acids.

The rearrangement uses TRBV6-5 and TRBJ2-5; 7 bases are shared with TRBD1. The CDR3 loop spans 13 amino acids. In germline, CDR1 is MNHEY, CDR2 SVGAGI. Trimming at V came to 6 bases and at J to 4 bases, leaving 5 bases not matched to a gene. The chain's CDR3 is CASSPTGTETQYF. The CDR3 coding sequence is TGTGCCAGCAGCCCGACAGGGACAGAGACCCAGTACTTC.

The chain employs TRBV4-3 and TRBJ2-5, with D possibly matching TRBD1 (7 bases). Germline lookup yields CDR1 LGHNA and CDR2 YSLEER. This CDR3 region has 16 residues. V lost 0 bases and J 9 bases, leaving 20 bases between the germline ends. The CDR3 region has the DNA TGCGCCAGCAGCCAAGAGAGCTCCAGGGGGGAGAGCCCCCAGTACTTC. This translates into CASSQESSRGESPQYF.

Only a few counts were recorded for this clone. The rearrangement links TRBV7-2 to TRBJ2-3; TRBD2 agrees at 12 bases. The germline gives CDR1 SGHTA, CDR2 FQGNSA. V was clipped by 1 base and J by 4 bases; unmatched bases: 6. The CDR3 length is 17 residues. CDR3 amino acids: CASSLDSTSGSPDTQYF. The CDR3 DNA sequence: TGTGCCAGCAGCTTAGATTCGACTAGCGGGAGTCCAGATACGCAGTATTTT.

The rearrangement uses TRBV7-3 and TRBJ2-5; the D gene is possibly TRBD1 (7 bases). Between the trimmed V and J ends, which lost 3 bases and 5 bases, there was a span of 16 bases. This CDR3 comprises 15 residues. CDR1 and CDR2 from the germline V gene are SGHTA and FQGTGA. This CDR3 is CASSLQGGGLETQYF. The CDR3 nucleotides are TGTGCCAGCAGCTTGCAGGGGGGAGGTTTGGAGACCCAGTACTTC.